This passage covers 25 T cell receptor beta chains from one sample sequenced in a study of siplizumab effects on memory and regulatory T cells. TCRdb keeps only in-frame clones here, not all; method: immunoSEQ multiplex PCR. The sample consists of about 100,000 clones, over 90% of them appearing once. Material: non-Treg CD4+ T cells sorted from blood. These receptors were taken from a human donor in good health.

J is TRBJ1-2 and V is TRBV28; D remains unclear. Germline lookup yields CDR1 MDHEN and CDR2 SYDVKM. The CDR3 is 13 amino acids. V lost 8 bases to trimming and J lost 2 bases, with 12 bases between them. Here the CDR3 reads CASSGGQNYGYTF. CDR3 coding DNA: TGTGCCAGCTCTGGTGGGCAGAACTATGGCTACACCTTC.

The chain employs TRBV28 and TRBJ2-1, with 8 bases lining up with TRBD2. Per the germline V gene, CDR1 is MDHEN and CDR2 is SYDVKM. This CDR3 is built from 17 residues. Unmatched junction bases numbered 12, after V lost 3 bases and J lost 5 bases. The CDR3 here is CASSFGFGRAWDNEQFF. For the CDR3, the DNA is TGTGCCAGCAGTTTTGGGTTCGGGAGGGCCTGGGACAATGAGCAGTTCTTC. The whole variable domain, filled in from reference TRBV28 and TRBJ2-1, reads DVKVTQSSRYLVKRTGEKVFLECVQDMDHENMFWYRQDPGLGLRLIYFSYDVKMKEKGDIPEGYSVSREKKERFSLILESASTNQTSMYLCASSFGFGRAWDNEQFFGPGTRLTVL.

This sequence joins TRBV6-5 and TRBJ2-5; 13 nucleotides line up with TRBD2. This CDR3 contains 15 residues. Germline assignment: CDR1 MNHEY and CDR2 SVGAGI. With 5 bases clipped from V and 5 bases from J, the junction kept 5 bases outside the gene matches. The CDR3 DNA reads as TGTGCCAGCAGTCGGACTAGCGGGAGAGTGGAGACCCAGTACTTC. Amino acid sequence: CASSRTSGRVETQYF.

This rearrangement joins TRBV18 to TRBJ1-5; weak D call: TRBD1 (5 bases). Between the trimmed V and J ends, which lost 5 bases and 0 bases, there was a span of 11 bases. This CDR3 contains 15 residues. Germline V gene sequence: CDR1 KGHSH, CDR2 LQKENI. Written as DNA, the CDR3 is TGTGCCAGCTCAACCCAGGGATCTAGCAATCAGCCCCAGCATTTT. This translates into CASSTQGSSNQPQHF.

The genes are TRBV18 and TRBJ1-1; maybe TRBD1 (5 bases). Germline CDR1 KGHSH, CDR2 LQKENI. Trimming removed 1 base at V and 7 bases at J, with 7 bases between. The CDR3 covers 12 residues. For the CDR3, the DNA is TGTGCCAGCTCACCACTTCAGGGTGAAGCTTTCTTT. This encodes CASSPLQGEAFF.

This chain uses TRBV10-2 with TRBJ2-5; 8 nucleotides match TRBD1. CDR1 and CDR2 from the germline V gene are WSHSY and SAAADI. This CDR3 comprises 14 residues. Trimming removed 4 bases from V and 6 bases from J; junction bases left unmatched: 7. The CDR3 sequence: CASSVGQGGKTQYF. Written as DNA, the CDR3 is TGCGCCAGCAGTGTCGGACAGGGTGGGAAGACCCAGTACTTC.

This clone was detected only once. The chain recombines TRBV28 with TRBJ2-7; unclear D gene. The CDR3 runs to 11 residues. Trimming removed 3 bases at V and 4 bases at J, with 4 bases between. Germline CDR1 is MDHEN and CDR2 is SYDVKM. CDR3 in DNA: TGTGCCAGCAGTTTGGCTTACGAGCAGTACTTC. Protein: CASSLAYEQYF.

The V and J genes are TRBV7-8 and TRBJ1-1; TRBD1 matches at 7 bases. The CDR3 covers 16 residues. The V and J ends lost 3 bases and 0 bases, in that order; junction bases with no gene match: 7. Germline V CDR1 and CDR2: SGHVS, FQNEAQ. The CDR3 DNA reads TGTGCCAGCAGCTTTAAGGGGGCCACCTTGAACACTGAAGCTTTCTTT. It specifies CASSFKGATLNTEAFF. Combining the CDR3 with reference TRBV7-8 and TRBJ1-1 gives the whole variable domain GAGVSQSPRYKVAKRGQDVALRCDPISGHVSLFWYQQALGQGPEFLTYFQNEAQLDKSGLPSDRFFAERPEGSVSTLKIQRTQQEDSAVYLCASSFKGATLNTEAFFGQGTRLTVV.

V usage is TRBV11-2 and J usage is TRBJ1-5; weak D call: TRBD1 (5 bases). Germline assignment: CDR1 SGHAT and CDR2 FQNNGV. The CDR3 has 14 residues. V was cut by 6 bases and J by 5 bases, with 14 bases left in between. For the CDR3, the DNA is TGTGCCAGCAGTCAGGGAACGCAGTATCAGCCCCAGCATTTT. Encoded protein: CASSQGTQYQPQHF. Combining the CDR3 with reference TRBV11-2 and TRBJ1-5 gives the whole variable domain EAGVAQSPRYKIIEKRQSVAFWCNPISGHATLYWYQQILGQGPKLLIQFQNNGVVDDSQLPKDRFSAERLKGVDSTLKIQPAKLEDSAVYLCASSQGTQYQPQHFGDGTRLSIL.

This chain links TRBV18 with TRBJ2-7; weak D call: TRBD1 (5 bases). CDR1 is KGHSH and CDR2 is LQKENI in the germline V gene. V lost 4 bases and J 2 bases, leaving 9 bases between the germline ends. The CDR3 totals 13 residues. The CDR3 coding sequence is TGTGCCAGCTCACACGACAGTACCTACGAGCAGTACTTC. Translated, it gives CASSHDSTYEQYF.

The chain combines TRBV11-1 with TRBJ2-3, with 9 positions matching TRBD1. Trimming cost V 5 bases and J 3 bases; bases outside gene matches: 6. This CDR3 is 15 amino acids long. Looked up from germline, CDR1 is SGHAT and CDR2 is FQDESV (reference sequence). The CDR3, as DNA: TGTGCCAGCAGCACACCGGGACAGGGAACAGATACGCAGTATTTT. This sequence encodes CASSTPGQGTDTQYF. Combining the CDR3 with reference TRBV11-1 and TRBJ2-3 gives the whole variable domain EAEVAQSPRYKITEKSQAVAFWCDPISGHATLYWYRQILGQGPELLVQFQDESVVDDSQLPKDRFSAERLKGVDSTLKIQPAELGDSAMYLCASSTPGQGTDTQYFGPGTRLTVL.

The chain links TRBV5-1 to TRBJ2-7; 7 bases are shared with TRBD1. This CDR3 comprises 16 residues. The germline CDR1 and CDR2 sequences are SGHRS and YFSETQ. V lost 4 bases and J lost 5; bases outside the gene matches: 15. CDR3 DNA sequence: TGCGCCAGCAGCCTTAAAAGGGCGACAGGGCGCCACGAGCAGTACTTC. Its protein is CASSLKRATGRHEQYF.

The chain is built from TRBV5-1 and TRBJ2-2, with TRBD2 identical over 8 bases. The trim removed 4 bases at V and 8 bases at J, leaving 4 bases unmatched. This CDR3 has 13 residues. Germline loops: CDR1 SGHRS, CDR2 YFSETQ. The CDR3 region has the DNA TGCGCCAGCAGCCCGTTAGCGGGAGGGGAGCTGTTTTTT. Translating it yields CASSPLAGGELFF.

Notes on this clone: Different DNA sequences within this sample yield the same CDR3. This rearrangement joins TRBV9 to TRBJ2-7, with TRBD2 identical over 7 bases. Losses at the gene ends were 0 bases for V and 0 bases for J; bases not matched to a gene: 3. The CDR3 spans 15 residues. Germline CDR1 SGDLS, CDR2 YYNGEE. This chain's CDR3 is CASSVGASGSYEQYF. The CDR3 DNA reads TGTGCCAGCAGCGTAGGTGCTAGCGGCTCCTACGAGCAGTACTTC.

The CDR3 DNA is TGCGCCAGCAGCCCTACGCCTCTTCCGAACACTGAAGCTTTCTTT. Translation: CASSPTPLPNTEAFF. V and J are TRBV5-1 and TRBJ1-1, with D unresolved. V shed 4 bases and J shed 1 base, with 14 bases lying between them. The CDR3 length is 15 residues. Per the germline V gene, CDR1 is SGHRS and CDR2 is YFSETQ.

DNA for the CDR3: TGTGCCAGCAGCTTAGGTAGCGGAGATACGCAGTATTTT. This codes for CASSLGSGDTQYF. The chain joins TRBV7-2 to TRBJ2-3, with a tentative D call TRBD2 (6 bases). V was clipped by 1 base and J by 5 bases, with 7 bases between them. Germline loops: CDR1 SGHTA, CDR2 FQGNSA. The CDR3 spans 13 residues. The complete variable domain, with remaining parts taken from reference TRBV7-2 and TRBJ2-3, reads GAGVSQSPSNKVTEKGKDVELRCDPISGHTALYWYRQSLGQGLEFLIYFQGNSAPDKSGLPSDRFSAERTGGSVSTLTIQRTQQEDSAVYLCASSLGSGDTQYFGPGTRLTVL.

CDR3 bases: TGTGCCAGCAGTGAAATAAACAGGGGGCGGACTGAAGCTTTCTTT. Protein sequence: CASSEINRGRTEAFF. The chain joins TRBV6-1 to TRBJ1-1; 9 bases align to TRBD1. V lost 2 bases, J lost 5 bases, and 6 bases stayed unmatched. CDR3 length equals 15 residues. CDR1 is MNHNS and CDR2 is SASEGT in the germline V gene.

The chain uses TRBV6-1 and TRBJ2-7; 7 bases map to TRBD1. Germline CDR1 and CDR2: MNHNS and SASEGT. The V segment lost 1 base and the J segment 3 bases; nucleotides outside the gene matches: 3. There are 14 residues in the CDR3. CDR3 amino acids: CASSEGYRGYEQYF. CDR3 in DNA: TGTGCCAGCAGTGAAGGCTACAGGGGCTACGAGCAGTACTTC.

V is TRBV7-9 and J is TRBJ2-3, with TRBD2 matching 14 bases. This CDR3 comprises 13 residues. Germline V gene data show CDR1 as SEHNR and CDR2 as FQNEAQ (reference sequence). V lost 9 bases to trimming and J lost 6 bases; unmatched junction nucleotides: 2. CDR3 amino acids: CASGLAGGDTQYF. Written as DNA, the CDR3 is TGTGCCAGTGGACTAGCGGGAGGTGATACGCAGTATTTT.

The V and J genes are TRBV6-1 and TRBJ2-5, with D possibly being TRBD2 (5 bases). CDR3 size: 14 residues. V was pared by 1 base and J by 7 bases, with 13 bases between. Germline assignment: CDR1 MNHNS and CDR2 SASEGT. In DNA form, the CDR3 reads TGTGCCAGCAGTGAAGTGTTCCAAGGAGGGACCCAGTACTTC. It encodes CASSEVFQGGTQYF.

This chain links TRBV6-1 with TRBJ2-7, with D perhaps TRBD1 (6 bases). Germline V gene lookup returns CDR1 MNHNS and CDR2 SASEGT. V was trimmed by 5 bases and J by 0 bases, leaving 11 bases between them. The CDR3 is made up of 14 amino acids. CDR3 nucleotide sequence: TGTGCCAGCAGTAGGGACACCGCCTCCTACGAGCAGTACTTC. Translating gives CASSRDTASYEQYF.

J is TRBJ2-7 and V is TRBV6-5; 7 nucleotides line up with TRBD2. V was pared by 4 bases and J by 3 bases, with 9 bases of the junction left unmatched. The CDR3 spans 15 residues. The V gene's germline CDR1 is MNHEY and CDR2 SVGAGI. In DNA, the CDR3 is TGTGCCAGCAGTTGGAGCGGGAATGAACACTACGAGCAGTACTTC. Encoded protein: CASSWSGNEHYEQYF.

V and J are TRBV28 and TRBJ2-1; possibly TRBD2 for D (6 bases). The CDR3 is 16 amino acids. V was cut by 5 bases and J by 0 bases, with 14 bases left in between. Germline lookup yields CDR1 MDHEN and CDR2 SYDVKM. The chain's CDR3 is CASSPGTFSSYNEQFF. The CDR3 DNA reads TGTGCCAGCAGTCCCGGGACTTTTAGCTCCTACAATGAGCAGTTCTTC.

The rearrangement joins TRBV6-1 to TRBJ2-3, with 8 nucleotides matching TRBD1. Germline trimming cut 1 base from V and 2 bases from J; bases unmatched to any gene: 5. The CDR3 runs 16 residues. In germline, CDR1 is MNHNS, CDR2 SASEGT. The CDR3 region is CASSEGRDRLTDTQYF. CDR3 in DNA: TGTGCCAGCAGTGAAGGGCGGGACAGGCTCACAGATACGCAGTATTTT.

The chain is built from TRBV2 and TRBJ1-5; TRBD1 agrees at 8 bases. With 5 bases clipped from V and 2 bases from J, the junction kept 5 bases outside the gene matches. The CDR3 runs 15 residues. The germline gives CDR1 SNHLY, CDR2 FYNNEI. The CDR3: CASSNDRGGNQPQHF. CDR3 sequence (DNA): TGTGCCAGCAGTAATGACAGGGGCGGCAATCAGCCCCAGCATTTT.